A few counts support the clone carrying this T cell receptor (beta chain). This entry comes from a study of cytomegalovirus exposure and HLA in healthy donors. This CDR3 is 12 amino acids long. The V end was cut by 7 bases, the J end by 7 bases, with 13 bases between. Germline V lookup: CDR1 SEHNR, CDR2 FQNEAQ (reference sequence). TCRdb's table, derived via immunoSEQ multiplex PCR, lists solely in-frame clones and lacks some. The sample has 200,000 to 250,000 clones, approximately 88% seen once. The rearrangement joins TRBV7-9 to TRBJ1-2; perhaps TRBD1 as D (6 bases). The receptor comes from a woman in her thirties in good health and CMV-seropositive. The material sequenced was PBMCs. The CDR3: CASTQDRRGYTF. The CDR3 DNA follows: TGTGCCAGCACCCAGGACAGACGTGGCTACACCTTC.